Reported below is one T cell receptor beta chain. This sample is part of a study of T cell changes during pregnancy in multiple sclerosis. This table comes from immunoSEQ multiplex PCR, and its TCRdb copy is limited to in-frame clones, with some not included. The table records approximately 130,000 clones, roughly 95% of them present only once. The V end lost 0 bases, the J end lost 0 bases, and 10 bases lay between the germline ends. The CDR3 length is 16 residues. Germline CDR1 reads KGHSH; CDR2 reads LQKENI. Sequences were derived from peripheral blood, sampled after pregnancy. This rearrangement joins TRBV18 to TRBJ2-3, with D possibly TRBD2 on 6 matching bases. The source is a female donor with multiple sclerosis, enrolled in a pregnancy study. CDR3 DNA: TGTGCCAGCTCACCACCCCGGGCGGGGAGCACAGATACGCAGTATTTT. The encoded protein is CASSPPRAGSTDTQYF.